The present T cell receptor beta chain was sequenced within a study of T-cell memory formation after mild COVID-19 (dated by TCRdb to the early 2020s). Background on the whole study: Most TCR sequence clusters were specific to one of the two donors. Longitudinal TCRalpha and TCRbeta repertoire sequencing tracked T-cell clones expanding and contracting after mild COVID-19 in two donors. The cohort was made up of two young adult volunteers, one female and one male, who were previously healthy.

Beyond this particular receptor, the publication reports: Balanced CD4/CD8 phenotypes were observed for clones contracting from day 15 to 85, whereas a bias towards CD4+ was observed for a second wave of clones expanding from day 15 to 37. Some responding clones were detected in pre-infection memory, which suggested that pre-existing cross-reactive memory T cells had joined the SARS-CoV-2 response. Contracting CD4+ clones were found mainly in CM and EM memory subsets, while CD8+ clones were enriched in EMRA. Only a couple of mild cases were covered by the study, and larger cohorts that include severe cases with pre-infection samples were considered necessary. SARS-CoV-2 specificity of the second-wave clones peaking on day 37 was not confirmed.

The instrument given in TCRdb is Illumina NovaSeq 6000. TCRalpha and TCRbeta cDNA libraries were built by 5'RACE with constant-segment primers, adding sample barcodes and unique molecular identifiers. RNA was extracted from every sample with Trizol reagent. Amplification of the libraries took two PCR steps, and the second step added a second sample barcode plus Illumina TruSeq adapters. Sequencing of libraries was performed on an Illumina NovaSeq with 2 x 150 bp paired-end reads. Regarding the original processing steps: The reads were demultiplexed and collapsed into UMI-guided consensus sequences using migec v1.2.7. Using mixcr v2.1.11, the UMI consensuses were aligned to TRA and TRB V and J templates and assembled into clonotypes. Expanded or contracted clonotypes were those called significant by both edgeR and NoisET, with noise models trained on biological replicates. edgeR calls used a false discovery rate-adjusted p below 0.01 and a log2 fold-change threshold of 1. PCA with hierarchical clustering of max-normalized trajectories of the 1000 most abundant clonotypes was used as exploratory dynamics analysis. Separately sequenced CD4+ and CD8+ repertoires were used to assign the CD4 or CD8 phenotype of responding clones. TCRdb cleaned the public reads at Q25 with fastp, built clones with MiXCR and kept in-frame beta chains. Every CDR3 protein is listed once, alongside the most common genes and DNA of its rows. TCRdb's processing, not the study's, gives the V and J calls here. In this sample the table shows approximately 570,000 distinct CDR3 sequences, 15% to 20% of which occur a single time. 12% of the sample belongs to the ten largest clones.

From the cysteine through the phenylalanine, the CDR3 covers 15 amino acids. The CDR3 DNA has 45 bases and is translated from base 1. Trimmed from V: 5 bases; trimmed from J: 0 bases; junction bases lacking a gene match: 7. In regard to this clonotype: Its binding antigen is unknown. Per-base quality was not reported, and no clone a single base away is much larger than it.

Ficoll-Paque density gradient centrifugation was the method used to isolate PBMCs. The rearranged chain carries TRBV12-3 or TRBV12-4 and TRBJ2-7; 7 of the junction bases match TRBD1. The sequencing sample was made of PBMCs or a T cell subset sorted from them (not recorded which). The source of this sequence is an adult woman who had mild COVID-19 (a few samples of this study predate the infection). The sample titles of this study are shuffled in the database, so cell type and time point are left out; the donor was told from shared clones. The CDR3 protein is CASSVTRDSSYEQYF. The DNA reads TGTGCCAGCAGTGTCACCCGGGACAGCTCCTACGAGCAGTACTTC.